This T cell receptor beta chain derives from a study of vaccination and CD4 T cells after COVID-19. Study in general: Comprising six males and four females, the convalescent participants counted two Hispanic individuals among them. Points from the study as a whole: Spike mono-reactivity marked 304 of 307 vaccine-specific clones in convalescent patients.

The treatment was: approximately nine-day PBMC culture with coronavirus spike peptide pools or control peptides (ViraFEST assay). Under the ViraFEST approach, antigen-specific T cells were expanded with peptide pools and TCRs subsequently sequenced. This CDR3 has 13 residues. Trimming cost V 6 bases and J 11 bases, with 14 bases left between them. From germline, CDR1 is SNHLY and CDR2 FYNNEI. This clonotype was seen more than once but under ten times. The antigen is unknown. The Oncomine TCR Beta short-read assay generated sequence data from the DNA of cultured CD4+ T cells. Via MiXCR, TCRdb re-called the PCR reads, giving one row per CDR3 protein. The sample has some 25,000 distinct CDR3 sequences, roughly 44% seen once.

This rearrangement joins TRBV2 to TRBJ1-6, with D possibly being TRBD1 (5 bases). This receptor was taken from a human donor who had recovered from COVID-19. Sequencing was done on a sample of CD4+ T cells from blood, cultured in vitro. CDR3 region: CASRVMGGAPLHF. Written as DNA, the CDR3 is TGTGCCAGCAGGGTTATGGGGGGTGCACCCCTCCACTTT.